These T cell receptor beta chains were read from a single sample in a study of cytomegalovirus exposure and HLA in healthy donors. TCRdb's table, derived via immunoSEQ multiplex PCR, lists solely in-frame clones and lacks some. The top ten clones hold about an eighth of a sample with approximately 220,000 clones, approximately 80% of them seen once. The sample was PBMCs. These TCRs come from a woman younger than 45 in good health and CMV-seropositive. Each CDR3 is given with its conserved first and last residue. D genes are given only for firm matches. Only some rows state a clone size, as once, few, many or a class for expanded clones.

D gene	V gene	clone size	J gene	CDR3 protein	CDR3 DNA
TRBD1	TRBV7-6	NA	TRBJ2-7	CASSHPLGQGSYEQYF	TGTGCCAGCAGCCACCCTTTGGGACAGGGATCCTACGAGCAGTACTTC
TRBD1	TRBV19	NA	TRBJ2-7	CASSIDAGGTYEQYF	TGTGCCAGTAGTATAGACGCAGGGGGAACCTACGAGCAGTACTTC
TRBD2	TRBV5-1	NA	TRBJ2-1	CASSFTSGTYNEQFF	TGCGCCAGCAGCTTTACTAGCGGCACCTACAATGAGCAGTTCTTC
NA	TRBV30	NA	TRBJ1-4	CAWSGQYTNEKLFF	TGTGCCTGGTCCGGACAGTATACTAATGAAAAACTGTTTTTT
NA	TRBV7-9	few	TRBJ2-3	CASSLLSDTQYF	TGTGCCAGCAGCTTACTTTCGGATACGCAGTATTTT
NA	TRBV27	few	TRBJ2-5	CASSVRVFETQYF	TGTGCCAGCAGTGTCAGGGTCTTCGAGACCCAGTACTTC
TRBD1	TRBV30	NA	TRBJ1-4	CAWSAPGQGEKLFF	TGTGCCTGGAGTGCTCCTGGACAGGGAGAAAAACTGTTTTTT
NA	TRBV6-5	few	TRBJ1-1	CASSKQGGNTEAFF	TGTGCCAGCAGTAAACAGGGAGGAAACACTGAAGCTTTCTTT
NA	TRBV5-1	NA	TRBJ2-7	CASSTGPTGEQQYF	TGCGCCAGCAGCACCGGGCCGACAGGAGAGCAGCAGTACTTC
NA	TRBV14	NA	TRBJ1-3	CASSQGTTIYF	TGTGCCAGCAGCCAAGGTACCACCATATATTTT
NA	TRBV5-4	NA	TRBJ2-1	CASSKWTNAGLDEQFF	TGTGCCAGCAGCAAGTGGACAAACGCTGGGTTAGATGAGCAGTTCTTC
NA	TRBV4-1	NA	TRBJ2-1	CASSQGTGSNNEQFF	TGCGCCAGCAGCCAAGGAACGGGATCGAACAATGAGCAGTTCTTC
TRBD1	TRBV30	NA	TRBJ1-2	CACPDRGWNGYTF	TGTGCCTGTCCGGACAGGGGATGGAATGGCTACACCTTC
NA	TRBV5-1	NA	TRBJ2-1	CASSFTVPGQNTDNEQFF	TGCGCCAGCAGCTTTACTGTCCCCGGTCAGAACACGGACAATGAGCAGTTCTTC
NA	TRBV4-3	NA	TRBJ1-1	CASSQDLEGIRTEAFF	TGCGCCAGCAGCCAAGATCTAGAGGGTATAAGGACTGAAGCTTTCTTT
NA	TRBV2	NA	TRBJ2-3	CASSDGRGLRSTDTQYF	TGTGCCAGCAGTGATGGCCGCGGGCTGAGGAGCACAGATACGCAGTATTTT
NA	TRBV28	NA	TRBJ1-5	CASSLRPGAGNQPQHF	TGTGCCAGCAGTTTAAGACCGGGGGCGGGCAATCAGCCCCAGCATTTT
NA	TRBV18	NA	TRBJ2-3	CASSPEGSTDTQYF	TGTGCCAGCTCACCTGAGGGCAGCACAGATACGCAGTATTTT
TRBD2	TRBV4-3	NA	TRBJ2-2	CASSQEGLAGSVGELFF	TGCGCCAGCAGCCAAGAAGGGCTAGCGGGATCGGTCGGGGAGCTGTTTTTT
NA	TRBV30	NA	TRBJ1-2	CAWSVQTGYTF	TGTGCCTGGAGTGTACAGACAGGCTACACCTTC
TRBD2	TRBV6-1	once	TRBJ2-7	CASSVRGRGYYEQYF	TGTGCCAGCAGTGTTCGTGGGAGGGGTTATTACGAGCAGTACTTC
NA	TRBV9	few	TRBJ2-7	CASSAGDGTYEQYF	TGTGCCAGCAGCGCGGGGGACGGGACCTACGAGCAGTACTTC
TRBD1	TRBV28	NA	TRBJ2-1	CASTPGQGSFSDNEQFF	TGTGCCAGCACCCCGGGACAGGGTTCCTTTAGCGACAATGAGCAGTTCTTC
NA	TRBV18	NA	TRBJ2-7	CASSPVPASSYEQYF	TGTGCCAGCTCACCAGTCCCGGCATCCTCCTACGAGCAGTACTTC
TRBD1	TRBV6-5	once	TRBJ1-5	CASSPGTGNQPQHF	TGTGCCAGCAGTCCCGGGACAGGGAATCAGCCCCAGCATTTT
NA	TRBV2	NA	TRBJ1-5	CASSYQGQPQHF	TGTGCCAGCAGTTACCAGGGTCAGCCCCAGCATTTT
NA	TRBV29-1	once	TRBJ2-7	CSVLLAATYEQYF	TGCAGCGTTCTATTAGCGGCAACCTACGAGCAGTACTTC
NA	TRBV2	NA	TRBJ2-1	CASIGGSSYNEQFF	TGTGCCAGCATAGGAGGGAGTTCCTACAATGAGCAGTTCTTC
NA	TRBV30	NA	TRBJ2-3	CAWTSSTDTQYF	TGTGCCTGGACGTCTAGCACAGATACGCAGTATTTT
TRBD1	TRBV6-5	NA	TRBJ2-7	CASSRDRGFEQYF	TGTGCCAGCAGTCGGGACAGGGGGTTCGAGCAGTACTTC
TRBD2	TRBV27	few	TRBJ2-1	CASSSLAGKYNEQFF	TGTGCCAGCAGTTCGCTAGCGGGGAAGTACAATGAGCAGTTCTTC
NA	TRBV5-4	NA	TRBJ2-1	CASSPWGRNEQFF	TGTGCCAGCAGCCCCTGGGGCCGGAATGAGCAGTTCTTC
NA	TRBV5-1	once	TRBJ1-3	CASSFGSTQGSGNTIYF	TGCGCCAGCAGCTTTGGAAGTACTCAGGGCTCTGGAAACACCATATATTTT
NA	TRBV4-1	NA	TRBJ1-5	CASSLGTARGNQPQHF	TGCGCCAGCAGCCTCGGGACTGCCCGTGGCAATCAGCCCCAGCATTTT
NA	TRBV5-6	NA	TRBJ1-1	CASSLAGSAGAFF	TGTGCCAGCAGCTTGGCAGGGTCGGCTGGAGCTTTCTTT
NA	TRBV18	once	TRBJ1-2	CASSPGGDFSYTF	TGTGCCAGCTCGCCCGGCGGGGATTTCAGCTACACCTTC
NA	TRBV12-5	NA	TRBJ2-7	CASGSDWSSYEQYF	TGTGCTAGTGGTTCCGACTGGAGCTCCTACGAGCAGTACTTC
TRBD1	TRBV2	NA	TRBJ1-2	CASSSGTGPNSYGYTF	TGTGCCAGCAGTTCCGGGACAGGCCCAAATTCGTATGGCTACACCTTC
NA	TRBV5-1	NA	TRBJ1-1	CASSSGTMNTEAFF	TGCGCCAGCAGCTCGGGGACCATGAACACTGAAGCTTTCTTT
NA	TRBV30	NA	TRBJ2-1	CAWSVVEVAEYNEQFF	TGTGCCTGGAGTGTAGTAGAGGTAGCGGAATACAATGAGCAGTTCTTC
NA	TRBV5-8	once	TRBJ1-4	CASSLADGARKKLFF	TGTGCCAGCAGCTTGGCGGACGGAGCCCGCAAAAAACTGTTTTTT
TRBD1	TRBV9	NA	TRBJ2-5	CASSPADRYQETQYF	TGTGCCAGCAGCCCCGCGGACAGGTACCAAGAGACCCAGTACTTC
NA	TRBV30	NA	TRBJ1-2	CAWSVSGTTLNYGYTF	TGTGCCTGGAGTGTATCCGGGACAACCTTAAACTATGGCTACACCTTC